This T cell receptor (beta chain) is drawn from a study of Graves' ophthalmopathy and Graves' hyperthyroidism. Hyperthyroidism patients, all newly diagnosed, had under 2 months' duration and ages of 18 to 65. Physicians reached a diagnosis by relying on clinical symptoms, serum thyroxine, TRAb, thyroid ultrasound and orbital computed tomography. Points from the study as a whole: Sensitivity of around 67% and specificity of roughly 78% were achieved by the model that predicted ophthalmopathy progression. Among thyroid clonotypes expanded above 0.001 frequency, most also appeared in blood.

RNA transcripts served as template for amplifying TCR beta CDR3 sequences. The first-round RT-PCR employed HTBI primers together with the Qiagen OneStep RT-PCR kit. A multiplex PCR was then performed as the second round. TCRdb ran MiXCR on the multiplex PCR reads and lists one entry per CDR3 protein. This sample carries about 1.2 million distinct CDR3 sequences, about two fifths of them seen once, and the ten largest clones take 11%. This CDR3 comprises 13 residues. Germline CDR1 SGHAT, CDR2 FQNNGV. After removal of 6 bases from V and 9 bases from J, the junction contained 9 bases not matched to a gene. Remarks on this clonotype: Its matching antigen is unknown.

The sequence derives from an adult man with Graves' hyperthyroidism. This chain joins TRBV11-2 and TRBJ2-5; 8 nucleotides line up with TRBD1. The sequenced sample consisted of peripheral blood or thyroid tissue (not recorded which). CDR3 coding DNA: TGTGCCAGCAGACCCCCGGACAGGGATGCCCAGTACTTC. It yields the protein CASRPPDRDAQYF.